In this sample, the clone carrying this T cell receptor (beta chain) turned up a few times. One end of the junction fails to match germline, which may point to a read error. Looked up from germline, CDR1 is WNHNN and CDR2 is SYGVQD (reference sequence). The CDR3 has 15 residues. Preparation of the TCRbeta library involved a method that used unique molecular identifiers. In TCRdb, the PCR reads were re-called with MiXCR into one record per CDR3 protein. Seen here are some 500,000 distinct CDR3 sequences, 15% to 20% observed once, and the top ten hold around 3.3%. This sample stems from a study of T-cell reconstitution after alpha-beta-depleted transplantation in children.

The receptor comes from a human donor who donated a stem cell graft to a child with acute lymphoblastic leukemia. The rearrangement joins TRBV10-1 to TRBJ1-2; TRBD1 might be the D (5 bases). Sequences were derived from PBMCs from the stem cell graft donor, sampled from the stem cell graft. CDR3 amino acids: CASSDGKPRQRLSAF. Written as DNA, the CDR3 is TGCGCCAGCAGTGACGGGAAACCGCGACAGCGCCTCTCCGCCTTC.